The entry below describes one T cell receptor (beta chain). The target of this receptor is not known. Its ends do not fully match the called genes, so a read error is possible. At one collaborating source in Seattle, patients were enrolled during active infection and were followed longitudinally through the course of disease. The collaborating institutions used their own protocols to collect whole blood in K2EDTA tubes. For TCRbeta analysis, collaborators shipped samples in one of three forms: frozen whole blood, isolated PBMCs, or DNA extracted from either of those sample types. The sample originates from a study of blood T cell repertoires in COVID-19 (dated by TCRdb to about 2020). Some background on the complete study: The collaborator samples originated in the United States, Italy and Spain and spanned the acute and convalescent phases of COVID-19. The material from the prospective study consisted of cDNA or gDNA derived from T cells, B-cell-depleted T cells, or PBMCs. Subjects who had been exposed to COVID-19, were actively infected with it, or had recovered from it provided the deeply sampled blood TCRbeta repertoires that made up the dataset. The repertoires were released in a freely available public database intended as a resource for research on the immune response to SARS-CoV-2. The samples were drawn from the first 160 participants of the ongoing ImmuneRACE study and from 1,254 subjects provided by 6 global collaborators. The sample metadata nearly always contained a de-identified subject ID, COVID-19 status, age in years and sex. Where available, HLA class I and class II types were taken from metadata supplied by the sample provider and were not determined by assay-based typing.

The immunoSEQ Assay, a bias-controlled multiplex PCR, was used to amplify TCRbeta CDR3 regions from genomic DNA. Under the source paper's analysis protocol: Nucleated cell counts per sample were estimated from amplification of reference gene primers within the assay. Sequence reads were collapsed and filtered to measure the absolute abundance of every unique TCRbeta CDR3 rearrangement. For each sample, productive Simpson clonality was calculated as the square root of Simpson's diversity index across productive rearrangements. TCRdb carries this immuneACCESS record with in-frame sequences only. Its versions omit some clonotypes, under half of them owing to an unresolved V gene in the studies checked, with the rest unexplained. V and J calls plus clone size are reproduced from that table; the DNA served to infer D and trimming. The sample yields roughly 250,000 clones; about 90% were counted once. The ten biggest clones cover around 2.5% of the sample.

General findings and caveats noted by the study authors: How much clinical and demographic metadata was included differed by source and by participant, and the metadata was provided uncurated.

The specimen sequenced was peripheral blood. The sequence derives from a person aged 18 to 35 with COVID-19, enrolled during active disease.

The DNA sequence follows: TGTGCCAGCAGTTTCGGGGGGCCTCAATTCTTT. Its translation reads: CASSFGGPQFF. The sequence is built from TRBV12-3 or TRBV12-4 and TRBJ1-4; TRBD1 could be the D gene, as 6 bases match. Including the terminal cysteine and phenylalanine, the CDR3 comprises 11 residues. The CDR3 DNA has 33 bases and is translated from base 1.